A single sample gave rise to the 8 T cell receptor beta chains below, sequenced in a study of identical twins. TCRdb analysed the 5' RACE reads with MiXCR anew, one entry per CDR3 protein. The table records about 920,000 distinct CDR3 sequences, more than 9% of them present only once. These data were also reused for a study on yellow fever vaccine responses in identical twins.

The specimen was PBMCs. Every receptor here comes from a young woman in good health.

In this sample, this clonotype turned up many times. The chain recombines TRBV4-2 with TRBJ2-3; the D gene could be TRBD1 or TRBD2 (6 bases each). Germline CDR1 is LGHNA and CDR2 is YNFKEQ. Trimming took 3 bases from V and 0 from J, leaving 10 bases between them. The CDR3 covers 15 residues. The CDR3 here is CASSQAGQSTDTQYF. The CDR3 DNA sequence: TGTGCCAGCAGCCAGGCGGGACAAAGCACAGATACGCAGTATTTT.

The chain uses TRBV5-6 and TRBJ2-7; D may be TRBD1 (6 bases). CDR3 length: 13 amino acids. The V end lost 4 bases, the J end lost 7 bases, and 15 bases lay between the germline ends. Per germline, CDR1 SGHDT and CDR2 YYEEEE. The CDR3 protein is CASSTYRQEEQYV. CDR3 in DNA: TGTGCCAGCAGCACCTACCGACAGGAAGAGCAGTACGTC.

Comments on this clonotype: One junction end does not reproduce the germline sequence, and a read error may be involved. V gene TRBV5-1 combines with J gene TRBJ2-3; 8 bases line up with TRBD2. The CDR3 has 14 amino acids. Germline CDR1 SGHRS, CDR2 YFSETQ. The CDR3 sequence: CASSFPGGTDTQYF. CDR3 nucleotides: TGTGCCAGCAGTTTTCCGGGAGGGACAGATACGCAGTATTTT.

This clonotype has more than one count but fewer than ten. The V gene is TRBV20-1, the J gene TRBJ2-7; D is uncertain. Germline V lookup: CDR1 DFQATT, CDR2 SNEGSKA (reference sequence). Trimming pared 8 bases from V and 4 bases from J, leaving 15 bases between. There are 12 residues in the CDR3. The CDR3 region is CSPRPSTYEQYV. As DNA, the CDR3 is TGCAGTCCAAGACCCAGCACGTACGAGCAGTACGTC.

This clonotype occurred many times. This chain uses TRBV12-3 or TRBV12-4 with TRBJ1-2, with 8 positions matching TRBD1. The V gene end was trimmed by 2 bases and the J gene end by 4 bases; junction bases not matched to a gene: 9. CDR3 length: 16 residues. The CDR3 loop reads CASSLSSGGSGYGYTF. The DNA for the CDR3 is TGTGCCAGCAGTTTATCTTCAGGGGGCAGTGGCTATGGCTACACCTTC.

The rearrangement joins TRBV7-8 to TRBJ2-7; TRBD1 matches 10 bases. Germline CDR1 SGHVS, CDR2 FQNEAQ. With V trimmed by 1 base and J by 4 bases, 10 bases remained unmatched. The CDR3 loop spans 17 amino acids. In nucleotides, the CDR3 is TGTGCCAGCAGCTTAGGGAGGGGACAGGGGACAATTTACGAGCAGTACTTC. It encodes CASSLGRGQGTIYEQYF.

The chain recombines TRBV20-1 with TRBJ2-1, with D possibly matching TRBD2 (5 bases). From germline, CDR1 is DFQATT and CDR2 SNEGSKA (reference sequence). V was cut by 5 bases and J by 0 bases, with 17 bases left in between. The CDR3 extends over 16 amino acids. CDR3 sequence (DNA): TGCAGTGCTGGACCAGCGGTAGGTCGCTCCTACAATGAGCAGTTCTTC. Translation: CSAGPAVGRSYNEQFF.

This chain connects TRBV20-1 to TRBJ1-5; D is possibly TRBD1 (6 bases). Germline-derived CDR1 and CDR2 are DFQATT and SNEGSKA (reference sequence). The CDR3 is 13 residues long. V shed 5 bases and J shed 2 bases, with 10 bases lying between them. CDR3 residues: CSASWTGNQPQHF. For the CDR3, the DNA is TGCAGTGCTTCCTGGACAGGCAATCAGCCCCAGCATTTT.